This entry features one T cell receptor beta chain sequence. Its antigen is still unknown. The sample holds no much larger clone one base away, and base qualities are not on file. This entry belongs to a study of control samples from healthy donors and cancer patients (dated by TCRdb to 2020 to 2022). Library preparation was by the immunoSEQ multiplex PCR assay. Here the immuneACCESS table is served through TCRdb, limited to in-frame sequences with V and J called. Missing clones are a known gap in these copies; in checked studies unresolved V genes cover under half, and the rest lacks a known reason. Across this sample there are 98,000 or so clones, with 75% to 85% seen only once. The ten largest clones represent over 9.5% of the sample. CDR1 and CDR2, per the germline V gene, are SQVTM and ANQGSEA. The germline V end is reduced by 3 bases and the J end by 5 bases; junction bases left unmatched: 11. The CDR3 runs 15 residues from the cysteine to the phenylalanine. Only the CDR3 DNA stays, 45 bases, in frame from base 1.

In this chain, TRBV29-1 is recombined with TRBJ2-5; 8 central nucleotides agree with TRBD1. The receptor was derived from a woman aged 25-40 years in good health. Sequencing was done on a sample of blood. The CDR3 reads CSVERLTGVGETQYF. In nucleotides, the sequence is TGCAGCGTTGAGAGATTGACAGGGGTTGGGGAGACCCAGTACTTC.